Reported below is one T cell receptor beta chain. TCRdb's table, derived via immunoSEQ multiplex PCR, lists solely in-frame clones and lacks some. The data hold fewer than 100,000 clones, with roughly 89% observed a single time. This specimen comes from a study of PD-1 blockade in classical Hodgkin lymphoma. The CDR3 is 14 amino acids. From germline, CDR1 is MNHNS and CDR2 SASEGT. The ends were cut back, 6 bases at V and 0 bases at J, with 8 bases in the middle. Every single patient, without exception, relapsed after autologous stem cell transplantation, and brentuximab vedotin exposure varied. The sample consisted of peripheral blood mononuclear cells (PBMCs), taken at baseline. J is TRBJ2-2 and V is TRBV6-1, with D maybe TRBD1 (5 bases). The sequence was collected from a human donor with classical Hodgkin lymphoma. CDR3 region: CASSRAPNTGELFF. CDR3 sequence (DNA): TGTGCCAGCAGCAGGGCCCCGAACACCGGGGAGCTGTTTTTT.